This TCR beta chain was retrieved from a study of CD8 T cells in Susac syndrome. The RNA, 0.5 to 1 ug, was put through reverse transcription using random hexamers. Multiplex immunoSEQ PCR targeted 54 Vbeta and 13 Jbeta TCR beta segments. Each CDR3 protein is one row after TCRdb ran MiXCR on the immunoSEQ multiplex PCR reads. The table records about 70,000 distinct CDR3 sequences, 95% to 96% of them present only once. The ends were cut back, 4 bases at V and 1 base at J, with 18 bases in the middle. The CDR3 runs to 16 residues. Germline lookup yields CDR1 DFQATT and CDR2 SNEGSKA (reference sequence). Sequencing of TCR beta was performed on blood CD8+ T cells and on blood CD4+ T cells. FACS was used to enrich TEMRA cells, whereas the CD8+ and CD4+ T cells were obtained by negative isolation.

The source is a human donor with multiple sclerosis. The sample was CD4+ T cells from PBMCs. The V gene is TRBV20-1, the J gene TRBJ2-3; a possible D gene is TRBD2 (6 bases). The chain's CDR3 is CSATPLGGVGTDTQYF. CDR3 DNA: TGCAGTGCTACACCCCTTGGAGGGGTCGGCACAGATACGCAGTATTTT.